This T cell receptor beta chain was identified in a study of cytomegalovirus exposure and HLA in healthy donors. Study-wide results and limits: Some TCR beta chains (over 150 of them) were listed as cytomegalovirus-associated.

The table came from immunoSEQ multiplex PCR; TCRdb's copy has only in-frame clones and leaves some out. The sample records some 70,000 clones, roughly 96% being singletons. The germline V gene has CDR1 SGHDN and CDR2 FVKESK. This CDR3 region has 16 residues. The ends were cut back, 3 bases at V and 0 bases at J, with 13 bases in the middle. A remark on this clone: Its antigen is undetermined.

The gene calls are TRBV14 and TRBJ2-3; perhaps TRBD2 as D (5 bases). The clonotype comes from a man aged 18 to 30 in good health and CMV-seronegative. The sample taken for sequencing was PBMCs. The CDR3 loop is CASSHSIGESTDTQYF. CDR3 nucleotide sequence: TGTGCCAGCAGCCATTCTATCGGGGAAAGCACAGATACGCAGTATTTT.